One T cell receptor beta chain is described in this entry. This specimen comes from a study of blood T cells in healthy people across ages. A sample-barcoded 5' primer and a J-beta primer mix were used in a second PCR of roughly 6 to 11 cycles. One entry per CDR3 protein results from TCRdb running MiXCR on the 5' RACE reads. The repertoire consists of under 700,000 distinct CDR3 sequences, with under 30% occurring once and the leading ten covering around 10%. Per germline, CDR1 DFQATT and CDR2 SNEGSKA (reference sequence). V trimming: 6 bases; J trimming: 7 bases; junction bases outside the gene matches: 11. This CDR3 comprises 15 residues. These data are also associated with another study on T cells of mothers and their children. That work contributes: With unrelated pairs as the comparison, related mother-child pairs had a slightly higher overlap that was not significant.

Sequenced input: blood. The source is a boy between 10 and 17 years old in good health. The chain recombines TRBV20-1 with TRBJ2-1; 11 positions match TRBD2. The CDR3 DNA reads TGCAGTGCGGAATTAGCGGGGGGGCCTAAAAATGAGCAGTTCTTC. It encodes CSAELAGGPKNEQFF.